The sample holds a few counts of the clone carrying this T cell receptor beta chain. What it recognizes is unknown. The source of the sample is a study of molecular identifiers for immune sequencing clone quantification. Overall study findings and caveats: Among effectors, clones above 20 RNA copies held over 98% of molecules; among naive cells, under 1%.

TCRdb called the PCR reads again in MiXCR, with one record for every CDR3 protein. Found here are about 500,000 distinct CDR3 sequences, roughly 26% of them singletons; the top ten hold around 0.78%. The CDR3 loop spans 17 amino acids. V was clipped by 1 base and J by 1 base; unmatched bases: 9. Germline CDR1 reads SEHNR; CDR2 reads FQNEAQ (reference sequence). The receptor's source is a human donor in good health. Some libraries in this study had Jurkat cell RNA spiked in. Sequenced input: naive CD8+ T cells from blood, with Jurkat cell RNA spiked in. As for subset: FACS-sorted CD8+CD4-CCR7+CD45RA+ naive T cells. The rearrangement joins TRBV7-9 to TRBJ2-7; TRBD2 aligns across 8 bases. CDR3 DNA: TGTGCCAGCAGCTTAGTCCAGCGGGGGCCTCTTTCCTACGAGCAGTACTTC. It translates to CASSLVQRGPLSYEQYF.